This passage covers 16 T cell receptor beta chains from one sample sequenced in a study of blood T cells in healthy people across ages. With a J-beta primer mix and a sample-barcoded 5' primer, a second PCR ran 7 to 11 cycles. One entry per CDR3 protein results from TCRdb running MiXCR on the 5' RACE reads. The sample includes 1,500,000 or so distinct CDR3 sequences, approximately 43% of them seen just once. Specimen: blood. The receptors were gathered from a woman aged 18 to 35 in good health.

This chain uses TRBV11-2 with TRBJ2-5; unclear D gene. The CDR3 spans 14 residues. Germline loops: CDR1 SGHAT, CDR2 FQNNGV. V was pared by 5 bases and J by 11 bases, with 21 bases between. CDR3 in amino acids: CASSPPGRFHGQYF. The CDR3 DNA reads as TGTGCCAGCAGCCCCCCAGGACGCTTTCATGGGCAGTACTTC.

This clonotype was found a few times. The junction differs from germline at one of its ends, possibly a read error. The DNA of the CDR3 is TGTGCCAGCAGCCAAGAACTGGGTACGCTGTATTTT. Its protein is CASSQELGTLYF. The chain employs TRBV4-2 and TRBJ2-3; D unresolved. The CDR3 is made up of 12 amino acids. CDR1 is LGHNA, CDR2 YNFKEQ, per germline.

The V and J genes are TRBV6-5 and TRBJ2-5, with TRBD1 matching 10 bases. CDR3 size: 16 residues. CDR1 is MNHEY and CDR2 is SVGAGI in the germline V gene. J was trimmed by 5 bases and V by 0 bases; bases with no gene match: 6. The CDR3 reads CASSYSVTGGVETQYF. As DNA, the CDR3 is TGTGCCAGCAGTTACTCCGTGACAGGGGGCGTTGAGACCCAGTACTTC.

This clonotype has just a few counts. The genes are TRBV12-3 or TRBV12-4 and TRBJ2-1, with no clear D. CDR3 size: 14 residues. Trimming shortened V by 2 bases and J by 3 bases, and 8 bases separated the two germline ends. Written as DNA, the CDR3 is TGTGCCAGCAGTTTACAACGGTACTACAATGAGCAGTTCTTC. Its translation is CASSLQRYYNEQFF.

The gene calls are TRBV12-3 or TRBV12-4 and TRBJ1-3; weak D call: TRBD1 (6 bases). The CDR3 is 15 amino acids. The V end lost 6 bases, the J end lost 0 bases, and 12 bases lay between the germline ends. The CDR3 spells CASRQGQTSGNTIYF. CDR3 nucleotide sequence: TGTGCCAGCAGGCAAGGACAGACCTCTGGAAACACCATATATTTT.

This clonotype was observed a few times. V is TRBV20-1 and J is TRBJ1-2; no definite D call. Trimming left V 3 bases short and J 3 bases short, with 11 bases between. Germline V CDR1 and CDR2: DFQATT, SNEGSKA (reference sequence). The CDR3 extends over 13 amino acids. Here the CDR3 DNA reads TGCAGTGCTAGTAGCAGGTGGGACTATGGCTACACCTTC. Encoded protein: CSASSRWDYGYTF.

There are a few counts of this clonotype. The CDR3 sequence is CASMGLAAYEQYF. DNA of the CDR3: TGTGCCAGCATGGGACTAGCGGCCTACGAGCAGTACTTC. This chain connects TRBV2 to TRBJ2-7, with 11 bases aligning to TRBD2. CDR1 and CDR2 from the germline V gene are SNHLY and FYNNEI. V trimming: 7 bases; J trimming: 2 bases; junction bases outside the gene matches: 1. CDR3 size: 13 residues.

This clonotype was seen a few times. CDR3 DNA sequence: TGCAGTGCTCATGACAGGGGGCTGAACACTGAAGCTTTCTTT. Its translation is CSAHDRGLNTEAFF. V and J are TRBV20-1 and TRBJ1-1; 10 nucleotides line up with TRBD1. The germline gives CDR1 DFQATT, CDR2 SNEGSKA (reference sequence). Losses at the gene ends were 5 bases for V and 0 bases for J; bases not matched to a gene: 3. The CDR3 consists of 14 residues.

The rearrangement uses TRBV10-1 and TRBJ2-1, with TRBD1 matching over 8 bases. The V gene's germline CDR1 is WNHNN and CDR2 SYGVQD (reference sequence). V shed 1 base and J 6 bases; nucleotides not matched to a gene: 8. This CDR3 is built from 16 residues. CDR3 sequence (DNA): TGCGCCAGCAGTGAGTTTGGGCAGGGGGCCTTCAATGAGCAGTTCTTC. Translating it yields CASSEFGQGAFNEQFF.

The chain is built from TRBV12-3 or TRBV12-4 and TRBJ1-5, with no clear D. V shed 10 bases and J shed 3 bases, with 19 bases lying between them. The CDR3 runs 15 residues. The CDR3 here is CATVRATLLNQPQHF. The CDR3 DNA reads TGTGCCACTGTAAGGGCCACCCTACTCAATCAGCCCCAGCATTTT.

V is TRBV25-1 and J is TRBJ2-3, with D possibly TRBD1 on 5 matching bases. The ends were cut back, 0 bases at V and 3 bases at J, with 16 bases in the middle. The germline gives CDR1 MGHDK, CDR2 SYGVNS. The CDR3 runs 17 residues. This CDR3 is CASSEYARSQGTDTQYF. CDR3 nucleotide sequence: TGTGCCAGCAGTGAATACGCGAGGTCGCAGGGAACAGATACGCAGTATTTT.

This clonotype was observed a few times. The chain combines TRBV27 with TRBJ1-2; D is undetermined. This CDR3 spans 13 amino acids. Germline V gene lookup returns CDR1 MNHEY and CDR2 SMNVEV (reference sequence). Trimming took 6 bases from V and 5 from J, leaving 13 bases between them. Written as DNA, the CDR3 is TGTGCCAGCAGGAGAGTGGCGGAATATGGCTACACCTTC. As protein: CASRRVAEYGYTF.

This clonotype has more than one count but fewer than ten. The chain combines TRBV20-1 with TRBJ2-7; D unclear. This CDR3 is built from 12 residues. V was clipped by 2 bases and J by 2 bases, with 7 bases between them. Germline assignment: CDR1 DFQATT and CDR2 SNEGSKA (reference sequence). CDR3 sequence: CSARQDAYEQYF. Written as DNA, the CDR3 is TGCAGTGCTAGACAGGATGCCTACGAGCAGTACTTC.

This clonotype occurred a few times. The chain recombines TRBV20-1 with TRBJ1-2; D not certain. The V and J ends lost 3 bases and 3 bases respectively, with 17 bases between them. The CDR3 length is 15 residues. Germline assignment: CDR1 DFQATT and CDR2 SNEGSKA (reference sequence). CDR3 loop: CSARSRAYPYYGYTF. CDR3 sequence (DNA): TGCAGTGCTAGGAGTAGGGCGTACCCCTACTATGGCTACACCTTC.

This clonotype was recorded a few times. The chain is built from TRBV10-2 and TRBJ2-5; D is undetermined. Germline V gives CDR1 WSHSY, CDR2 SAAADI. The length of the CDR3 is 15 residues. V was shortened by 6 bases and J by 4 bases, with 18 bases between the two germline ends. The CDR3 region is CASRPTTWSGETQYF. The CDR3 nucleotides are TGCGCCAGCAGACCCACGACTTGGTCGGGAGAGACCCAGTACTTC.

The V and J genes are TRBV28 and TRBJ2-1, with D unclear. Trimming took 3 bases from V and 6 from J, leaving 18 bases between them. The length of the CDR3 is 16 residues. The V gene's germline CDR1 is MDHEN and CDR2 SYDVKM. CDR3 protein: CASSFSNYNLGNEQFF. The CDR3 DNA follows: TGTGCCAGCAGTTTCTCCAACTACAACTTAGGCAATGAGCAGTTCTTC.